This TCR beta chain is drawn from a study of CD8 T cells in ankylosing spondylitis. In making TCR beta libraries, quantitative 5'-RACE with molecular barcodes was used. TCRdb re-called the 5' RACE reads with MiXCR, one entry per CDR3 protein. The sample shows 250,000 or so distinct CDR3 sequences, more than 15% of them seen only once. CDR1 is GTSNPN and CDR2 is SVGIG in the germline V gene (reference sequence). CDR3 length equals 12 residues. Study-wide results and caveats: Characteristic, it appeared, of ankylosing spondylitis blood was a TCR beta motif of several highly homologous variants.

This clonotype appeared a few times. What it binds is unknown. A junction end diverges from the germline sequence, so it may reflect a read error. The chain employs TRBV30 and TRBJ1-2; D is ambiguous. The sequencing sample was made of blood, either unsorted or a sorted T cell fraction (not recorded which). The TCR originated in a male donor with ankylosing spondylitis or in good health (not recorded which). The chain's CDR3 is CAWTPGGPKERF. CDR3 nucleotides: TGTGCCTGGACCCCTGGAGGGCCTAAAGAGCGTTTC.